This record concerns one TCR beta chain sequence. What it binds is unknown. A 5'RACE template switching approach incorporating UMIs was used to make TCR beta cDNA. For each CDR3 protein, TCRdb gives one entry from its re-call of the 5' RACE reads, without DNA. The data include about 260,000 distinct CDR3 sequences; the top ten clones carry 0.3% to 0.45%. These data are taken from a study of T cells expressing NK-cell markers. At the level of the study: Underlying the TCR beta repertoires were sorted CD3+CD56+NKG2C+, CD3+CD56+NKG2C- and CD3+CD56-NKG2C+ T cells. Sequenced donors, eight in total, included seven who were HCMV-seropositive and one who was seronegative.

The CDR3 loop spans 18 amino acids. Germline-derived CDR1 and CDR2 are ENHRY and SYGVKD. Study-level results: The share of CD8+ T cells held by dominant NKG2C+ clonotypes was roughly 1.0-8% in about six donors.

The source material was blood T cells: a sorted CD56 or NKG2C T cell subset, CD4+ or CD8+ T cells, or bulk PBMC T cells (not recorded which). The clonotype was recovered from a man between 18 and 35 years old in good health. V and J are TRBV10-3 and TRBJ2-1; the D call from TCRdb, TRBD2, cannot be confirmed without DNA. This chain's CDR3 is CAISEGRVAGGAYNEQFF.